The rows below give T cell receptor beta chains drawn from one sample of a study of blood T cell repertoires in COVID-19. The protocol was immunoSEQ multiplex PCR, while the TCRdb copy is restricted to in-frame clones and leaves out a portion. Here the sample spans roughly 450,000 clones, 90% being singletons. The sample taken for sequencing was PBMCs or T cells enriched from blood (not recorded which). The receptors shown here come from a man between 18 and 35 years old who had recovered from COVID-19. CDR3s leave out the opening cysteine and the closing phenylalanine or tryptophan. The order of the fields is J gene, V gene, clone size, CDR3 protein. Size tells how often a clone was seen (once, few, many) or the class of an expanded clone, and some rows leave it out.

TRBJ1-1,TRBV2,-,ASRADTGGEAF
TRBJ2-3,TRBV19,-,ASSAKGLAGGRLDTQY
TRBJ1-6,TRBV4-1,-,ASSPPNLGLRNSPLH
TRBJ2-2,TRBV11-3,-,ASSPRGWTGGSLTGELF
TRBJ2-2,TRBV5-4,-,ASSGLAGNPGELF
TRBJ1-6,TRBV19,few,ASSIRRDNSPLH
TRBJ1-1,TRBV2,-,ASRDRVYWTEAF
TRBJ2-5,TRBV6-6,-,ASSRDYQETQY
TRBJ2-1,TRBV11-2,few,ASSLEGGHYNEQF
TRBJ2-2,TRBV6-5,-,ASSPGVGELF
TRBJ2-1,TRBV11-3,-,ASSGLAANEQF
TRBJ1-1,TRBV5-1,-,ASSSPGGVNTEAF
TRBJ1-5,TRBV6-1,-,ASSETPRGQPQH
TRBJ1-2,TRBV2,-,ASSPGTGNFGYT
TRBJ2-3,TRBV7-3,few,ASSQERRLTDTQY
TRBJ1-4,TRBV10-3,-,AISAGGGNEKLF
TRBJ1-4,TRBV7-9,once,ASSLAGERGEKLF
TRBJ2-6,TRBV7-3,-,ASSRGTDSVLT
TRBJ2-2,TRBV19,-,ASSDRGRTGELF
TRBJ2-1,TRBV7-9,once,ASRGLRELNNEQF
TRBJ1-2,TRBV28,-,ATKAGGNYGYT
TRBJ2-3,TRBV24-1,-,ATWGLAGGGVCPDTQY
TRBJ1-1,TRBV18,-,ASSPPQGGTEAF
TRBJ2-5,TRBV6-5,-,ASRRQGSGETQY
TRBJ1-3,TRBV18,few,ASSPPQGHENTIY
TRBJ2-1,TRBV5-1,-,ASSRERDGNNEQF
TRBJ1-2,TRBV10-2,-,ASLLPSYGYT
TRBJ1-6,TRBV28,-,ASSQPGQRFSPLH
TRBJ1-2,TRBV11-2,-,ASSLEVEGYT
TRBJ2-1,TRBV27,-,ASSLGTSGSNEQF
TRBJ1-5,TRBV28,few,ASSVGRGRQPQH
TRBJ2-1,TRBV11-2,-,ASSFSQASSYNEQF
TRBJ2-3,TRBV5-1,-,ASSLGSIAGGNADTQY
TRBJ1-4,TRBV5-5,few,ASSSRGVEKLF
TRBJ2-1,TRBV5-1,-,ASSWDRGDNEQF
TRBJ1-6,TRBV2,once,ASSRRETASSNSPLH
TRBJ2-1,TRBV29-1,-,SVEGVREASYNEQF
TRBJ2-3,TRBV9,-,ASSKLGLVSTDTQY
TRBJ1-1,TRBV4-1,-,ASSQRQGWGTEAF
TRBJ2-7,TRBV28,-,AATKESYEQY
TRBJ1-1,TRBV10-3,-,ASTGRTGSTEAF
TRBJ1-1,TRBV29-1,-,SVQAFREKNTEAF
TRBJ1-5,TRBV7-6,-,ASSLDRANNQPQH
TRBJ1-5,TRBV5-5,-,ASSLAISRGASNQPQH
TRBJ2-7,TRBV27,once,ASSFAGDRYEQY
TRBJ2-7,TRBV27,-,ASSFSAGEVEQY